This T cell receptor (beta chain) was identified during a study of human T cells and chemical hapten exposure. One entry per CDR3 protein results from TCRdb running MiXCR on the RACE reads. Of nearly 80,000 distinct CDR3 sequences listed, around a tenth are singletons. This CDR3 is built from 15 residues. J was trimmed by 1 base and V by 4 bases; bases with no gene match: 5. Time point: patch test 1, 2 weeks after DPC sensitization. Treatment in this sample: therapeutic diphenylcyclopropenone sensitization with weekly scalp DPC. The chain couples TRBV12-3 or TRBV12-4 to TRBJ1-1; 8 bases are shared with TRBD1. The sequences come from whole blood, collected in connection with sensitization to the hapten diphenylcyclopropenone (DPC). The source of this sequence is a woman in her forties or fifties with alopecia areata. Some clones in this sample may be carry-over from other donors' samples. CDR3 in amino acids: CASSSDRGRNTEAFF. DNA of the CDR3: TGTGCCAGCAGTTCCGACAGGGGAAGGAACACTGAAGCTTTCTTT.